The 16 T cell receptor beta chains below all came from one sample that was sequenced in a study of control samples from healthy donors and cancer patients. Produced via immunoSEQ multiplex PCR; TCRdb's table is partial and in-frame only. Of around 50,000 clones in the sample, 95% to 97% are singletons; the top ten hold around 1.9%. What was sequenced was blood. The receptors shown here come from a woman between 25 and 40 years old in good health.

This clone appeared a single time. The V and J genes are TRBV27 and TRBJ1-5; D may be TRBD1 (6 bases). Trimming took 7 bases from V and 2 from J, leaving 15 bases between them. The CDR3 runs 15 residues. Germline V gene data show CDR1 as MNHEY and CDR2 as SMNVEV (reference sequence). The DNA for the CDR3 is TGTGCCAGCACCCCTTCGGGGGGCGGCAATCAGCCCCAGCATTTT. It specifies CASTPSGGGNQPQHF.

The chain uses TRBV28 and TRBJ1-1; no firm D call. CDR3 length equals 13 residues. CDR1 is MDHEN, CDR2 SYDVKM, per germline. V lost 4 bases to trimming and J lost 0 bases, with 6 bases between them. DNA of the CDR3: TGTGCCAGCAGTTCCCGCATGAACACTGAAGCTTTCTTT. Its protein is CASSSRMNTEAFF. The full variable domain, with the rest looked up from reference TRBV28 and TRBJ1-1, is DVKVTQSSRYLVKRTGEKVFLECVQDMDHENMFWYRQDPGLGLRLIYFSYDVKMKEKGDIPEGYSVSREKKERFSLILESASTNQTSMYLCASSSRMNTEAFFGQGTRLTVV.

DNA for the CDR3: TGTGCCAGCTCACCAGTCCCGGGACAGGGTGGGATGAACGAAAAACTGTTTTTT. Translated, it gives CASSPVPGQGGMNEKLFF. The chain couples TRBV18 to TRBJ1-4, with 9 positions matching TRBD1. V shed 2 bases, J shed 8 bases, and the junction held 15 bases outside the gene matches. Per the germline V gene, CDR1 is KGHSH and CDR2 is LQKENI. The CDR3 is 18 residues long.

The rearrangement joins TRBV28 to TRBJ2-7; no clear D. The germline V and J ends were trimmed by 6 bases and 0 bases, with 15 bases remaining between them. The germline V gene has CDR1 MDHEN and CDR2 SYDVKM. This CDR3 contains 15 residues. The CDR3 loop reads CASRPNGWSSYEQYF. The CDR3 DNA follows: TGTGCCAGCAGACCCAATGGCTGGAGCTCCTACGAGCAGTACTTC. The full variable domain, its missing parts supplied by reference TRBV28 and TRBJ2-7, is DVKVTQSSRYLVKRTGEKVFLECVQDMDHENMFWYRQDPGLGLRLIYFSYDVKMKEKGDIPEGYSVSREKKERFSLILESASTNQTSMYLCASRPNGWSSYEQYFGPGTRLTVT.

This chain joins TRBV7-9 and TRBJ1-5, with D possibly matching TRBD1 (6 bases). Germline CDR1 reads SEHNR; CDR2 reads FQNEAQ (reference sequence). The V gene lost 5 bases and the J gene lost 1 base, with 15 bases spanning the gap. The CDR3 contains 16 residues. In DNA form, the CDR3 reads TGTGCCAGCAGCACGACGGAAGGGGGGAGCAATCAGCCCCAGCATTTT. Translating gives CASSTTEGGSNQPQHF.

CDR3 DNA: TGTGCCAGCAGCTTAGAAGGAGGGGGCGGGCCTAACTATGGCTACACCTTC. Its translation: CASSLEGGGGPNYGYTF. The V gene is TRBV13, the J gene TRBJ1-2; 7 bases match TRBD1. Germline V gene lookup returns CDR1 PRHDT and CDR2 FYEKMQ (reference sequence). The CDR3 is 17 amino acids. Unmatched junction bases numbered 8, after V lost 1 base and J lost 0 bases.

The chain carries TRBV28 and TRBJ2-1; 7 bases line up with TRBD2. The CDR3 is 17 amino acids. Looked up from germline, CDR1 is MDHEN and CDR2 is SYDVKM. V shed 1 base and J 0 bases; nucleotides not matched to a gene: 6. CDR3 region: CASSLSMGGSSYNEQFF. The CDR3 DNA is TGTGCCAGCAGTTTATCAATGGGCGGGAGCTCCTACAATGAGCAGTTCTTC.

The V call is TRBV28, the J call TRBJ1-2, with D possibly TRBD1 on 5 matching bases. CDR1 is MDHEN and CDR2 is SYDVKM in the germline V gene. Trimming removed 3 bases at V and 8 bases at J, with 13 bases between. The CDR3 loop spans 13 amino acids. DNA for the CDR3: TGTGCCAGCAGTTTTTCAGGGCTCGGAGGCTACACCTTC. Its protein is CASSFSGLGGYTF.

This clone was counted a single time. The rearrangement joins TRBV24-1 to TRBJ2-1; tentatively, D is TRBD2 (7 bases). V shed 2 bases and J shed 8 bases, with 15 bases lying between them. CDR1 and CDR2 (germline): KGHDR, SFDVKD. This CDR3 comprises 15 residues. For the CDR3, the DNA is TGTGCCACCAGTGATTGGGGGGGGCGAGGGCATGAGCAGTTCTTC. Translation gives CATSDWGGRGHEQFF.

CDR3 sequence: CASSVGSGRANEQFF. CDR3 DNA sequence: TGTGCCAGCAGCGTAGGAAGCGGGAGGGCGAATGAGCAGTTCTTC. The chain recombines TRBV9 with TRBJ2-1; 10 bases match TRBD2. The germline V gene has CDR1 SGDLS and CDR2 YYNGEE. The CDR3 is made up of 15 amino acids. V shed 0 bases, J shed 7 bases, and the junction held 4 bases outside the gene matches.

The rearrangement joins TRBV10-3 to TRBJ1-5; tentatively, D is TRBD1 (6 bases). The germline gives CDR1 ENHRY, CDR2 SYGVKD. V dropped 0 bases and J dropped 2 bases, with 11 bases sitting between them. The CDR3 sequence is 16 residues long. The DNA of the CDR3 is TGTGCCATCAGTGAGTCGTGGACAGCAGGCAATCAGCCCCAGCATTTT. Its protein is CAISESWTAGNQPQHF.

The CDR3 bases are TGTGCCAGCAGATCACAGGTACCGGGACCGATGGCTGGAGATGAGCAGTTCTTC. This encodes CASRSQVPGPMAGDEQFF. The rearrangement uses TRBV11-2 and TRBJ2-1, with D perhaps TRBD1 or TRBD2 (5 bases each). The CDR3 extends over 18 amino acids. Per the germline V gene, CDR1 is SGHAT and CDR2 is FQNNGV. V lost 6 bases and J lost 8, with 29 bases in between.

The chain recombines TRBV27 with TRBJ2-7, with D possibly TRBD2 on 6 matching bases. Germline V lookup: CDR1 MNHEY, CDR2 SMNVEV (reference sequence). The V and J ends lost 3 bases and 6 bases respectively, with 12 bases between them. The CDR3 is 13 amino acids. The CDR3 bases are TGTGCCAGCAGTTTGGGACTGAAGGGCGAGCAGTACTTC. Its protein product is CASSLGLKGEQYF.

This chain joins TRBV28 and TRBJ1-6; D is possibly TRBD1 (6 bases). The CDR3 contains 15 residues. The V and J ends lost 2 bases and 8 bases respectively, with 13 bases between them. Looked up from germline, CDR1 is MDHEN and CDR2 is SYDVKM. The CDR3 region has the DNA TGTGCCAGCAGTTTAGAGTCGGCAGGGGATTCACCCCTCCACTTT. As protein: CASSLESAGDSPLHF.

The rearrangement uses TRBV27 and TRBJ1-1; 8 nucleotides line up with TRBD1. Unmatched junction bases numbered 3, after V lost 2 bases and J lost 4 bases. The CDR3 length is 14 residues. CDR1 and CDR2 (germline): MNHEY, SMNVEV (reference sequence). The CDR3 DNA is TGTGCCAGCAGTTTACAGGGGGCCGGCACTGAAGCTTTCTTT. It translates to CASSLQGAGTEAFF.

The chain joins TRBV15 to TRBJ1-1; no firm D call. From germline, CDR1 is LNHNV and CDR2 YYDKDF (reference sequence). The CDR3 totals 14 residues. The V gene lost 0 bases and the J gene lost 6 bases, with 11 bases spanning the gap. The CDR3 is CATSRDTSGSEAFF. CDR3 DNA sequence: TGTGCCACCAGCAGAGATACTTCTGGGTCTGAAGCTTTCTTT. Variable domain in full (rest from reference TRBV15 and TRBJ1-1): DAMVIQNPRYQVTQFGKPVTLSCSQTLNHNVMYWYQQKSSQAPKLLFHYYDKDFNNEADTPDNFQSRRPNTSFCFLDIRSPGLGDTAMYLCATSRDTSGSEAFFGQGTRLTVV.